The following is a TCR beta chain sequence with its context. The record originates from a study of technical replicates of blood from a few donors. The assay was immunoSEQ multiplex PCR, and TCRdb's table has in-frame clones only and misses some. The sample comprises about 15,000 clones, about nine tenths of which are singletons, and approximately 13% rests with the top ten. The CDR3 runs to 13 residues. The V gene's germline CDR1 is SNHLY and CDR2 FYNNEI. V lost 5 bases and J lost 10, with 17 bases in between. The sample was PBMCs. This clonotype was obtained from a human donor in good health. The rearrangement links TRBV2 to TRBJ1-2; TRBD1 might be the D (6 bases). CDR3 protein: CASSSTGGQDYTF. CDR3 DNA: TGTGCCAGCAGTTCGACCGGGGGGCAGGACTACACCTTC.